A selection of T cell receptor beta chains follows, all from one sample in a study of blood T cell repertoires in COVID-19. TCRdb keeps only in-frame clones here, not all; method: immunoSEQ multiplex PCR. The repertoire holds about 72,000 clones, 80% to 90% seen once, with about 11% in the top ten. Input material: peripheral blood. These receptors were collected from a man aged 65 to 85 with active or convalescent COVID-19. The conserved cysteine and the conserved F or W are not part of the CDR3 here. The D gene is left open where the match is weak. Size is stated for part of the rows, as once, few or many counts, or as a class when the clone is expanded.

d_gene,abundance,v_gene,j_gene,CDR3aa
.,.,TRBV27,TRBJ1-2,ASRPDTHYGYT
TRBD2,.,TRBV19,TRBJ2-7,ASRLAGGPYEQY
TRBD1,.,TRBV3-1/TRBV3-2,TRBJ1-1,ASSQAGGGTEAF
.,.,TRBV5-1,TRBJ2-7,ASLDTSSYEQY
.,.,TRBV7-9,TRBJ2-1,ASSLELAGDEQF
.,.,TRBV19,TRBJ2-5,ASSSSGRETQY
TRBD1,.,TRBV4-3,TRBJ2-7,ASSLGTGANEQY
TRBD2,.,TRBV5-4,TRBJ2-1,ASSSPGTSGNNEQF
TRBD1,once,TRBV5-4,TRBJ2-5,ASSTDRIQETQY
TRBD2,.,TRBV10-2,TRBJ2-2,ASPTGLVTGELF
.,.,TRBV3-1/TRBV3-2,TRBJ1-1,ASSQERVGTEAF
TRBD1,.,TRBV19,TRBJ1-6,ASRGGQSNSPLH
.,.,TRBV7-9,TRBJ2-7,ASSSRRGSYEQY
.,.,TRBV9,TRBJ2-2,ASSASSPGELF
TRBD1,once,TRBV19,TRBJ1-1,ASDGTGNPDTEAF
TRBD1,.,TRBV11-3,TRBJ2-2,ASSSTGENTGELF
TRBD1,.,TRBV9,TRBJ2-1,ASSVVELGTGGNEQF
TRBD2,.,TRBV5-1,TRBJ2-1,ASRGTSEVSEQF
.,.,TRBV30,TRBJ1-1,AWNRGPEAF
TRBD1,.,TRBV7-3,TRBJ2-1,ASSWDREWF
.,.,TRBV24-1,TRBJ1-2,ATVSGQAGDEGYT
TRBD1,.,TRBV28,TRBJ2-3,ASSLRQGSTDTQY
.,.,TRBV9,TRBJ1-3,ASSARWSGNTIY
.,.,TRBV29-1,TRBJ2-3,SVLVAAPADTQY
TRBD1,.,TRBV28,TRBJ1-6,ASRGTGGAYNSPLH
TRBD1,.,TRBV6-5,TRBJ2-2,ASRRQGANTGELF
.,.,TRBV7-8,TRBJ2-7,ASSQQGVSYEQY
.,.,TRBV7-3,TRBJ1-2,ASSLKLNIVYGYT